These 2 T cell receptor beta chains were all obtained from the same sample, sequenced in a study of graft-versus-host responses after intestinal transplantation. Only in-frame clones appear in the TCRdb table, and some are missing; sequencing was by immunoSEQ multiplex PCR. The table lists tens of thousands of clones, roughly 94% of them singletons. Antigen specificity for these receptors is unknown. The sample here was unstimulated CD4+ T cells sorted from spleen or lymph node cells, taken before transplant. The receptors originated from a human donor who was the organ donor for an intestinal transplant.

The V and J genes are TRBV6-6 and TRBJ1-5, with 7 bases lining up with TRBD1. The ends lost 5 bases at V and 2 bases at J; junction bases unmatched: 6. Germline V CDR1 and CDR2: MNHNY, SVGAGI (reference sequence). This CDR3 is built from 15 residues. The CDR3 reads CASSQTGFGNQPQHF. The CDR3 region has the DNA TGTGCCAGCAGTCAGACAGGGTTCGGCAATCAGCCCCAGCATTTT.

This chain uses TRBV11-2 with TRBJ2-1, with 8 positions matching TRBD1. J was trimmed by 2 bases and V by 5 bases; bases with no gene match: 5. This CDR3 comprises 15 residues. The V gene's germline CDR1 is SGHAT and CDR2 FQNNGV. The CDR3 is CASSLSGQAYNEQFF. As DNA, the CDR3 is TGTGCCAGCAGCCTATCGGGACAGGCCTACAATGAGCAGTTCTTC.